One and the same sample provided the 12 T cell receptor beta chains below, sequenced in a study of control samples from healthy donors and cancer patients. This table comes from immunoSEQ multiplex PCR, and its TCRdb copy is limited to in-frame clones, with some not included. The sample shows roughly 120,000 clones, about 93% of them seen only once. Sequences were obtained from blood. These receptor sequences come from a man aged 25 to 40 in good health.

This chain uses TRBV30 with TRBJ1-3; 7 nucleotides align to TRBD1. CDR3 length: 12 amino acids. V gave up 5 bases and J gave up 8 bases; unmatched junction bases: 6. Germline V CDR1 and CDR2: GTSNPN, SVGIG (reference sequence). Written as DNA, the CDR3 is TGTGCCTGGCACAGGGGAGCGGACACCATATATTTT. This sequence encodes CAWHRGADTIYF.

This chain connects TRBV5-1 to TRBJ1-1; D is perhaps TRBD1 (5 bases). Trimming took off 0 bases at V and 5 bases at J, with 14 bases between the two ends. Germline V gene sequence: CDR1 SGHRS, CDR2 YFSETQ. CDR3 size: 15 residues. Here the CDR3 reads CASSLDPAGKTEAFF. CDR3 bases: TGCGCCAGCAGCTTGGATCCCGCAGGGAAGACTGAAGCTTTCTTT.

This clone was detected once. The chain carries TRBV3-1 (or the pseudogene TRBV3-2) and TRBJ1-1, with D maybe TRBD1 (5 bases). CDR1 LGHDT and CDR2 YNNKEL come from the germline V gene (reference sequence). Deletions cut 0 bases from V and 7 bases from J, with 9 bases between. The CDR3 loop spans 13 amino acids. The CDR3 here is CASSQDLQGEAFF. CDR3 in DNA: TGTGCCAGCAGCCAAGATCTTCAGGGTGAAGCTTTCTTT.

This sequence joins TRBV7-9 and TRBJ1-4; TRBD1 matches 9 bases. The CDR3 has 15 amino acids. V dropped 2 bases and J dropped 7; count of bases not matched to a gene: 5. CDR1 is SEHNR and CDR2 is FQNEAQ in the germline V gene (reference sequence). DNA of the CDR3: TGTGCCAGCAGCTTAACCGGACAGGGGAGTGAAAAACTGTTTTTT. Its protein is CASSLTGQGSEKLFF.

The J gene is TRBJ2-1, the V gene TRBV4-2; no firm D call. Trimming took 0 bases from V and 7 from J, leaving 10 bases between them. The CDR3 covers 14 residues. Germline V gene lookup returns CDR1 LGHNA and CDR2 YNFKEQ. CDR3 protein: CASSQEGDWNEQFF. The DNA for the CDR3 is TGTGCCAGCAGCCAAGAGGGCGACTGGAATGAGCAGTTCTTC.

This chain uses TRBV15 with TRBJ1-2, with D unresolved. Germline CDR1 and CDR2: LNHNV and YYDKDF (reference sequence). Trimming took 4 bases from V and 4 from J, leaving 16 bases between them. This CDR3 comprises 15 residues. In DNA form, the CDR3 reads TGTGCCACCAGCAACCGAGACATAACCTTCTATGGCTACACCTTC. Protein: CATSNRDITFYGYTF.

The chain carries TRBV5-1 and TRBJ1-2; TRBD1 might be the D (6 bases). Trimming left V 0 bases short and J 4 bases short, with 13 bases between. This CDR3 region has 15 residues. CDR1 and CDR2 from the germline V gene are SGHRS and YFSETQ. CDR3: CASSLAGANSYGYTF. The CDR3 DNA is TGCGCCAGCAGCTTGGCAGGGGCTAATAGCTATGGCTACACCTTC.

V usage is TRBV7-9 and J usage is TRBJ2-2; the D gene is possibly TRBD1 (5 bases). Trimming took off 5 bases at V and 4 bases at J, with 14 bases between the two ends. Germline CDR1 SEHNR, CDR2 FQNEAQ (reference sequence). This CDR3 has 15 amino acids. CDR3 sequence reads: CASSLPGLGTGELFF. Written as DNA, the CDR3 is TGTGCCAGCAGCCTCCCAGGGTTAGGCACCGGGGAGCTGTTTTTT.

The V call is TRBV10-3, the J call TRBJ1-2; unclear D gene. CDR1 is ENHRY, CDR2 SYGVKD, per germline. V lost 10 bases and J lost 8, with 14 bases in between. This CDR3 contains 11 residues. The CDR3 DNA reads as TGTGCCACACTCAAGGGTCAAGGCTACACCTTC. Translation gives CATLKGQGYTF.

The rearrangement joins TRBV7-9 to TRBJ2-3; D not certain. The CDR3 runs 12 residues. CDR1 is SEHNR, CDR2 FQNEAQ, per germline (reference sequence). Trimming pared 5 bases from V and 5 bases from J, leaving 8 bases between. This CDR3 is CASSLKGDTQYF. DNA of the CDR3: TGTGCCAGCAGCCTTAAGGGAGATACGCAGTATTTT. Looking up the rest from reference TRBV7-9 and TRBJ2-3 gives the full variable domain: DTGVSQNPRHKITKRGQNVTFRCDPISEHNRLYWYRQTLGQGPEFLTYFQNEAQLEKSRLLSDRFSAERPKGSFSTLEIQRTEQGDSAMYLCASSLKGDTQYFGPGTRLTVL.

V is TRBV14 and J is TRBJ2-5; a possible D gene is TRBD1 (6 bases). Germline loops: CDR1 SGHDN, CDR2 FVKESK. Trimming removed 4 bases at V and 5 bases at J, with 11 bases between. The CDR3 runs 13 residues. The chain's CDR3 is CASSPSGVETQYF. The CDR3 bases are TGTGCCAGCAGCCCATCAGGGGTGGAGACCCAGTACTTC.

This clone appeared a single time. V gene TRBV27 combines with J gene TRBJ1-1; 7 bases are shared with TRBD1. From germline, CDR1 is MNHEY and CDR2 SMNVEV (reference sequence). With V trimmed by 0 bases and J by 0 bases, 7 bases remained unmatched. CDR3 length: 17 residues. As DNA, the CDR3 is TGTGCCAGCAGTTTATCCATTTCGACAGGGATGAACACTGAAGCTTTCTTT. Its translation: CASSLSISTGMNTEAFF.